The rows below give T cell receptor beta chains drawn from one sample of a study of Tregs in tolerant kidney transplant recipients. This table comes from immunoSEQ multiplex PCR, and its TCRdb copy is limited to in-frame clones, with some not included. The table lists 200,000 to 300,000 clones, approximately 83% of them singletons. The sequencing input was CD4+ T cells from blood. These receptor sequences come from a human donor in good health. CDR3s include the opening cysteine and the closing phenylalanine or tryptophan. The D gene is left open where the match is weak. Clone sizes are given selectively: once, few, many, or a class where the clone is expanded.

v_call,d_call,clone_size,j_call,cdr3_nt,cdr3_aa
TRBV11-3,TRBD1,NA,TRBJ2-1,TGTGCCAGCAGCGCCCGACAGGGCTCCTACAATGAGCAGTTCTTC,CASSARQGSYNEQFF
TRBV7-3,TRBD1,NA,TRBJ2-2,TGTGCCAGCAGCTACAGGGGATTATCCGGGGAGCTGTTTTTT,CASSYRGLSGELFF
TRBV4-1,NA,NA,TRBJ1-5,TGCGCCAGCAGCACGACAGCCGCGGGCAATCAGCCCCAGCATTTT,CASSTTAAGNQPQHF
TRBV6-5,TRBD1,NA,TRBJ2-1,TGTGCCAGCAGTTACGAAGGACAGGGGTCCAATGAGCAGTTCTTC,CASSYEGQGSNEQFF
TRBV11-2,TRBD2,NA,TRBJ2-7,TGTGCCAGCAGCTTCGTTACTAGCGGGAGGAGTTACGAGCAGTACTTC,CASSFVTSGRSYEQYF
TRBV7-6,NA,NA,TRBJ2-7,TGTGCCAGCAGCTTAGCCCGCGGGCAGGTTACCTACGAGCAGTACTTC,CASSLARGQVTYEQYF
TRBV7-3,NA,NA,TRBJ2-1,TGTGCCAGCAGCCAGCCCTACGGTGAGCAGTTCTTC,CASSQPYGEQFF
TRBV5-6,NA,NA,TRBJ1-2,TGTGCCAGCAGAGTGAACGGGCTTAACTATGGCTACACCTTC,CASRVNGLNYGYTF
TRBV14,TRBD2,NA,TRBJ2-7,TGTGCCAGCAGCCAGTACTCCGGGACTAGCGGGGGGGCGTCATACGAGCAGTACTTC,CASSQYSGTSGGASYEQYF
TRBV7-6,NA,NA,TRBJ2-2,TGTGCCAGCAGCTTCGGGGGGCGAGGCACCGGGGAGCTGTTTTTT,CASSFGGRGTGELFF
TRBV10-3,TRBD2,NA,TRBJ2-5,TGTGCCACCGCGGGAGGGGAGACCCAGTACTTC,CATAGGETQYF
TRBV27,TRBD1,NA,TRBJ2-1,TGTGCCAGCAGACCCTCAGGGGGCAATGAGCAGTTCTTC,CASRPSGGNEQFF
TRBV10-1,TRBD2,NA,TRBJ2-7,TGCGCCAGCAGTGATGGCGGGAGGGCCGATGAGCAGTACTTC,CASSDGGRADEQYF
TRBV6-6,NA,NA,TRBJ2-1,TGTGCCAGCAGTCGACTGTCGGGGAGGAACAATGAGCAGTTCTTC,CASSRLSGRNNEQFF
TRBV10-1,TRBD1,NA,TRBJ2-5,TGCGCCAGCAGTGAGCCCAGGACAGGGGGCCGGGAGACCCAGTACTTC,CASSEPRTGGRETQYF
TRBV6-1,TRBD1,NA,TRBJ1-1,TGTGCCAGCAGTGAATCCGGACAGGAGAACACTGAAGCTTTCTTT,CASSESGQENTEAFF
TRBV27,NA,NA,TRBJ2-2,TGTGCCAGCAGTTTATTGGGGAACACCGGGGAGCTGTTTTTT,CASSLLGNTGELFF
TRBV5-4,NA,NA,TRBJ1-1,TGTGCCAGCAGCTTGGAGGAGGGAAAAGGTACTGAAGCTTTCTTT,CASSLEEGKGTEAFF
TRBV6-1,NA,NA,TRBJ1-2,TGTGCCAGCAGCGACAGAAGCCTTAACTATGGCTACACCTTC,CASSDRSLNYGYTF
TRBV5-1,NA,NA,TRBJ2-3,TGCGCCAGCAGCTTGGGACCTACCCAGGATACGCAGTATTTT,CASSLGPTQDTQYF
TRBV19,NA,NA,TRBJ1-1,TGTGCCAGTAGGGGGGACCGCCGAAACACTGAAGCTTTCTTT,CASRGDRRNTEAFF
TRBV7-8,NA,once,TRBJ2-3,TGTGCCAGCAGCTTAGGCGCAGGGTTCACAGATACGCAGTATTTT,CASSLGAGFTDTQYF
TRBV5-8,NA,NA,TRBJ1-2,TGTGCCAGCAGCTTGGCCCAGGTCTATGGCTACACCTTC,CASSLAQVYGYTF
TRBV5-1,TRBD1,NA,TRBJ1-4,TGCGCCAGCAGCAAGGATGGACGGCAGGGGGAGGAAAAACTGTTTTTT,CASSKDGRQGEEKLFF
TRBV18,NA,NA,TRBJ1-4,TGTGCCAGCTCACCAGGGAATGGAGAAAAACTGTTTTTT,CASSPGNGEKLFF
TRBV25-1,TRBD1,NA,TRBJ2-4,TGTGCCAGCAGGGGGGGGATGGACAGGGGGTTTGCCAAAAACATTCAGTACTTC,CASRGGMDRGFAKNIQYF
TRBV19,NA,NA,TRBJ1-5,TGTGCCAGTAGTAAATTACCGGGGCAGAGCAATCAGCCCCAGCATTTT,CASSKLPGQSNQPQHF
TRBV30,TRBD1,NA,TRBJ2-2,TGTGCCTGGGGGACAGGGCCTTCGAACACCGGGGAGCTGTTTTTT,CAWGTGPSNTGELFF
TRBV18,NA,NA,TRBJ1-5,TGTGCCAGCTCACCACTACAGGGACCAAATCAGCCCCAGCATTTT,CASSPLQGPNQPQHF
TRBV19,TRBD1,NA,TRBJ1-2,TGTGCCAGTAGTATAGGTATTTGGGACAGTCTTTCTGGCTACACCTTC,CASSIGIWDSLSGYTF
TRBV5-1,TRBD2,NA,TRBJ2-5,TGCGCCAGCAGCAGGGAGGTCCTAGCGGGAGTAGAGACCCAGTACTTC,CASSREVLAGVETQYF
TRBV19,NA,NA,TRBJ2-2,TGTGCCAGTAGTGTACGGGCCAGGGATCGAGGGGAGCTGTTTTTT,CASSVRARDRGELFF
TRBV5-4,NA,NA,TRBJ2-2,TGTGCCAGCAGCTTGTTTACTGACACCGGGGAGCTGTTTTTT,CASSLFTDTGELFF
TRBV2,NA,NA,TRBJ1-1,TGTGCCAGCAGTTACCGGGAATTTGAAGCTTTCTTT,CASSYREFEAFF
TRBV5-4,NA,NA,TRBJ2-5,TGTGCCAGCAGCTTGGGAGTCGGGCCGGCTGAGACCCAGTACTTC,CASSLGVGPAETQYF
TRBV9,TRBD2,NA,TRBJ2-2,TGTGCCAGCAGCGTAGCTAGCGGGGGGGCCACCGGGGAGCTGTTTTTT,CASSVASGGATGELFF
TRBV27,TRBD1,once,TRBJ1-2,TGTGCCAGCAGTTCAGGACAGGGCATGAGGGGCTACACCTTC,CASSSGQGMRGYTF
TRBV18,TRBD1,NA,TRBJ1-1,TGTGCCAGCTCGCAGGGGGGGGAAGCTTTCTTT,CASSQGGEAFF
TRBV5-4,TRBD1,NA,TRBJ2-1,TGTGCCAGCAGTACTACAGGGGTCGGGGCCTACAATGAGCAGTTCTTC,CASSTTGVGAYNEQFF
TRBV6-5,TRBD1,NA,TRBJ2-7,TGTGCCAGCAGTTACTCTGGGACAGGGGGCTACGAGCAGTACTTC,CASSYSGTGGYEQYF
TRBV2,NA,NA,TRBJ2-5,TGTGCCAGCAAGGAAGGCCGACTCCAAGAGGCCCAGTACTTC,CASKEGRLQEAQYF
TRBV18,NA,NA,TRBJ2-3,TGTGCCAGCTCACTGTCAAGGGGGACAGATACGCAGTATTTT,CASSLSRGTDTQYF